This T cell receptor (beta chain) comes out of a study of T-cell reconstitution after alpha-beta-depleted transplantation in children listed by TCRdb under 2016. Study-level background: The study quantitatively tracked T-cell immune reconstitution after TCRalphabeta/CD19-depleted allogeneic hematopoietic cell transplantation in children using TCR repertoire profiling.

Cut back by 1 base and 6 bases, the V and J ends lie 16 bases apart. CDR1 and CDR2 were assigned from the germline V gene as SGHTA and FQGNSA. The CDR3 measures 15 amino acids from cysteine to phenylalanine. Kept here is only the CDR3 DNA, which spans 45 bases and is read in frame from base 1. Preparation of the library involved PCR. Sequencing relied on an Illumina HiSeq 2500. TCR library preparation used molecular barcoding, with unique molecular identifiers applied to normalize quantification of the TCRbeta repertoire. TCRdb reworked the public reads: Q25 trimming with fastp, MiXCR clone assembly, productive beta chains retained. Merged by CDR3 protein, the rows form single entries marked with the most common genes and DNA. This sample has hundreds of thousands of distinct CDR3 sequences in its table, and about 10% of those were observed once. The top ten constitute less than 4.5% of the sample.

This clonotype turned up a few times. No cognate antigen has been identified for it. One base away there is no much larger clone; base qualities are not given. Material: PBMCs from the stem cell graft donor, obtained from the stem cell graft. This sequence originates from a human donor who donated a stem cell graft to a child with acute myeloid leukemia. In this chain, TRBV7-2 is recombined with TRBJ2-7; the D gene is perhaps TRBD1, from 6 matching bases. The sequenced DNA: TGTGCCAGCAGCTTAGAACAGGGATTGATAGGCGAGCAGTACTTC. Translation gives CASSLEQGLIGEQYF.